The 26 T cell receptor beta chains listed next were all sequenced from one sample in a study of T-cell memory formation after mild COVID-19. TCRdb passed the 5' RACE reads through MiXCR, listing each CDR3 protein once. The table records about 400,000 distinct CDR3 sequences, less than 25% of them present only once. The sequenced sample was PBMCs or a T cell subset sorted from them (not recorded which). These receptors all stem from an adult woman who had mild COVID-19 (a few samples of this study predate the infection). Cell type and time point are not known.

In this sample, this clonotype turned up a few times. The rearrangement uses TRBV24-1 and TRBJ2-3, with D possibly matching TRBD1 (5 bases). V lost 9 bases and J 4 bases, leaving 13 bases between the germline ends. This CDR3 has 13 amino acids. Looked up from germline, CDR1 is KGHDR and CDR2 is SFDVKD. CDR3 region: CATGGAFADTQYF. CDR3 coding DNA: TGTGCCACCGGTGGGGCCTTTGCAGATACGCAGTATTTT.

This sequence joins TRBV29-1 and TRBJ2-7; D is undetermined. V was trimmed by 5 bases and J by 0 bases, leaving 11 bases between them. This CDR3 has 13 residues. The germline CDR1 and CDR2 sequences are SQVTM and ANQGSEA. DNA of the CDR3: TGCAGCGTTCTACCACCGAACTCCTACGAGCAGTACTTC. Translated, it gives CSVLPPNSYEQYF.

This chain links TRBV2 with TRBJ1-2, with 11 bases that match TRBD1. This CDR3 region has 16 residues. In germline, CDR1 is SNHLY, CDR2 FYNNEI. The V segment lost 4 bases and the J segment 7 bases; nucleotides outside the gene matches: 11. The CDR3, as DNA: TGTGCCAGCAGTGGGAGGTGGGGGGACAGGGGGTCTGGCTACACCTTC. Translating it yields CASSGRWGDRGSGYTF.

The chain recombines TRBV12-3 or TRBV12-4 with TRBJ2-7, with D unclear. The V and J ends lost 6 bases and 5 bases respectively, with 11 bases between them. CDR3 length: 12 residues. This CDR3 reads CASSPLRNEQYF. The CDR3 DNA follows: TGTGCCAGCAGCCCTCTAAGGAACGAGCAGTACTTC.

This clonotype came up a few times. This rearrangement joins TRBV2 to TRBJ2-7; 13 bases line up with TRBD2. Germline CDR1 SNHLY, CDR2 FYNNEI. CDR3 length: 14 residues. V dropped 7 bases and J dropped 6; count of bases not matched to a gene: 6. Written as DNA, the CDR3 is TGTGCCAGCACTGGGACTAGCGGGATATCCGAGCAGTACTTC. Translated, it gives CASTGTSGISEQYF.

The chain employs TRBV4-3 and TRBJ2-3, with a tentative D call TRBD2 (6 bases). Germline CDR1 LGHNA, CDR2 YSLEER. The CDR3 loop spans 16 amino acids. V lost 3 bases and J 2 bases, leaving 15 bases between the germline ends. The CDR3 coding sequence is TGCGCCAGCAGCCACTCCTCCGAGCGGGCCACAGATACGCAGTATTTT. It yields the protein CASSHSSERATDTQYF.

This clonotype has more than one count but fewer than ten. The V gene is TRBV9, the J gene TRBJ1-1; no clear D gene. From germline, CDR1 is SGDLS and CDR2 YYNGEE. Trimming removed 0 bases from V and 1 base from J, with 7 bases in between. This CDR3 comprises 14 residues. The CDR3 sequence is CASSVAGRNTEAFF. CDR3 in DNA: TGTGCCAGCAGCGTAGCTGGCAGGAACACTGAAGCTTTCTTT.

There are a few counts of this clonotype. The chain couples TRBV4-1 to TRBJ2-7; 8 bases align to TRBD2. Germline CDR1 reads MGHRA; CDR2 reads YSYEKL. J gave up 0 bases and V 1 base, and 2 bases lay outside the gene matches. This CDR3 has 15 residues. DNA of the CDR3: TGCGCCAGCAGCCAAGGCGGGGGGCTCTCCTACGAGCAGTACTTC. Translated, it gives CASSQGGGLSYEQYF.

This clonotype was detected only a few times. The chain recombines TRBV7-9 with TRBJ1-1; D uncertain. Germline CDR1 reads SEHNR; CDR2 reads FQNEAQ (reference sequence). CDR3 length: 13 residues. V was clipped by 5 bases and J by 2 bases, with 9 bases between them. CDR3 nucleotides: TGTGCCAGCAGCCACGCACTAAACACTGAAGCTTTCTTT. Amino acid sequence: CASSHALNTEAFF.

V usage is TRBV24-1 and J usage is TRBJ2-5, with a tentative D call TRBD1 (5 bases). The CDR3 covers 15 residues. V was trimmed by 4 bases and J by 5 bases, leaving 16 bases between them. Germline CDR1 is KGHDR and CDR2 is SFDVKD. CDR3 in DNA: TGTGCCACCAGTGACACGCAAGGGGTGGGGGAGACCCAGTACTTC. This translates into CATSDTQGVGETQYF.

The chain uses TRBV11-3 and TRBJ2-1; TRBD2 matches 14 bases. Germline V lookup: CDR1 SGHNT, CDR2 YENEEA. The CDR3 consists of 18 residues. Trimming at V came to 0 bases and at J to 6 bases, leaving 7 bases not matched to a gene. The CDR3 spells CASSLDPPGTSGSNEQFF. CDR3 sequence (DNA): TGTGCCAGCAGCTTAGATCCCCCCGGGACTAGCGGGAGCAATGAGCAGTTCTTC.

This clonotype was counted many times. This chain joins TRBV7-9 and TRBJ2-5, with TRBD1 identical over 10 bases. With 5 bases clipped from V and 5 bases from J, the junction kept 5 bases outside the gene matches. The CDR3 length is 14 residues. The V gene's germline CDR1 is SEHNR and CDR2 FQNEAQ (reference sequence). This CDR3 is CASSRDRGRETQYF. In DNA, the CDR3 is TGTGCCAGCAGCAGGGACAGGGGACGGGAGACCCAGTACTTC. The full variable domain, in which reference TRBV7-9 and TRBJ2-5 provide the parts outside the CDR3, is DTGVSQNPRHKITKRGQNVTFRCDPISEHNRLYWYRQTLGQGPEFLTYFQNEAQLEKSRLLSDRFSAERPKGSFSTLEIQRTEQGDSAMYLCASSRDRGRETQYFGPGTRLLVL.

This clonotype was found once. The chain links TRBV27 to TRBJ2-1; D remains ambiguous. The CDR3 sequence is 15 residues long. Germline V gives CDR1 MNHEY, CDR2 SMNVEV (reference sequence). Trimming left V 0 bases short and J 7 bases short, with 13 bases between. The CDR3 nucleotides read TGTGCCAGCAGTTTATCACCACTCGTGGGGAATGAGCAGTTCTTC. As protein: CASSLSPLVGNEQFF.

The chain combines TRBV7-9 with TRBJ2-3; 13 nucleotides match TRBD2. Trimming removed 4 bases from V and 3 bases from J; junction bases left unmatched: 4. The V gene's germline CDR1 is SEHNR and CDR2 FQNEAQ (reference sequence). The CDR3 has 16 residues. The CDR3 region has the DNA TGTGCCAGCAGCTCTGGACTAGCGGGAGTGACAGATACGCAGTATTTT. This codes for CASSSGLAGVTDTQYF.

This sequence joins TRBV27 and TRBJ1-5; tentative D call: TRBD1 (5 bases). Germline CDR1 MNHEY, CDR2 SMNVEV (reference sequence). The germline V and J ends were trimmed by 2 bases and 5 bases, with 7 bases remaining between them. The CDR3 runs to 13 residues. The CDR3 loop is CASSLDSYQPQHF. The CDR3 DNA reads TGTGCCAGCAGTTTAGACAGTTATCAGCCCCAGCATTTT.

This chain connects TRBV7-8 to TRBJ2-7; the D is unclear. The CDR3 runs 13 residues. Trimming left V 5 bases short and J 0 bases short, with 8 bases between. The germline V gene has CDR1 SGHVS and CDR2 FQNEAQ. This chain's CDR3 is CASSALRSYEQYF. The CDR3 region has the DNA TGTGCCAGCAGCGCCCTCCGCTCCTACGAGCAGTACTTC.

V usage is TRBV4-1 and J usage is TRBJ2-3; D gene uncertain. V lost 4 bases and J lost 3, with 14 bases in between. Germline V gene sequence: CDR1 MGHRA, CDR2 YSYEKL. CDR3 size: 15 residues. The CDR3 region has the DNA TGCGCCAGCAGCCTCGTCCTGACGGTAACAGATACGCAGTATTTT. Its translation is CASSLVLTVTDTQYF.

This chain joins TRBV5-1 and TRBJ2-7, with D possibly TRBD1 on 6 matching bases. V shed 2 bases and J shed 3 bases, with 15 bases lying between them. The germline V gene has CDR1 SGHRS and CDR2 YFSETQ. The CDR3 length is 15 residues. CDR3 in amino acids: CASSFSGDGVYEQYF. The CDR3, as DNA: TGCGCCAGCAGCTTTTCAGGGGACGGAGTCTACGAGCAGTACTTC.

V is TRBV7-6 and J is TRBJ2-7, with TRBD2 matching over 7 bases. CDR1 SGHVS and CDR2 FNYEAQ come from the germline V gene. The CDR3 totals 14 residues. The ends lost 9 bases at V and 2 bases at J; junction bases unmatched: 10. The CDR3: CARSLRGGPYEQYF. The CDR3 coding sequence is TGTGCCAGGAGCCTGAGGGGAGGGCCCTACGAGCAGTACTTC.

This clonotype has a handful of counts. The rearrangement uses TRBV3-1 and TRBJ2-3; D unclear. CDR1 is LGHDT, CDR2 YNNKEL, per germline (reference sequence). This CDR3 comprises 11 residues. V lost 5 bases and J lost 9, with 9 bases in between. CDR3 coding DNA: TGTGCCAGCAGCTCTCTAAGAACGCAGTATTTT. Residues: CASSSLRTQYF.

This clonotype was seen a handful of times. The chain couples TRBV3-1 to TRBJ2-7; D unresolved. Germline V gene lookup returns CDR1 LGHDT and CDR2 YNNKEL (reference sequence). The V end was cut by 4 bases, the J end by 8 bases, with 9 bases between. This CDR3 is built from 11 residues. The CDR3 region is CASSRQVKQYF. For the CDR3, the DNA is TGTGCCAGCAGCCGGCAGGTAAAGCAGTACTTC.

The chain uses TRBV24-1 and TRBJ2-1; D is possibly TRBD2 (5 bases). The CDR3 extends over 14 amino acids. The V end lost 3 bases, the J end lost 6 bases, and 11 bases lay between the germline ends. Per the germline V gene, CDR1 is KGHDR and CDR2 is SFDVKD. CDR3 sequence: CATSDGGPGNEQFF. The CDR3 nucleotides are TGTGCCACCAGTGATGGAGGCCCGGGCAATGAGCAGTTCTTC.

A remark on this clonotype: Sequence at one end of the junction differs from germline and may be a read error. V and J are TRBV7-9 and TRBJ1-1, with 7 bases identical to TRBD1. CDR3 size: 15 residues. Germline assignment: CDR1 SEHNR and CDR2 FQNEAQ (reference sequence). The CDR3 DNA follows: TGTGCCAGCAGCCCCAGGGGGACACGGAACGCTGAAGCTTTCTTT. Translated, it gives CASSPRGTRNAEAFF. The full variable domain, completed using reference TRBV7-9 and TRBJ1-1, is DTGVSQNPRHKITKRGQNVTFRCDPISEHNRLYWYRQTLGQGPEFLTYFQNEAQLEKSRLLSDRFSAERPKGSFSTLEIQRTEQGDSAMYLCASSPRGTRNAEAFFGQGTRLTVV.

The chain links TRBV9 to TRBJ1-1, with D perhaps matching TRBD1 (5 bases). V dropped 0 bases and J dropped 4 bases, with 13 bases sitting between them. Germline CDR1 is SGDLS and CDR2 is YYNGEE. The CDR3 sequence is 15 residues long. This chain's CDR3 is CASSVEWRGTTEAFF. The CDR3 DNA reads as TGTGCCAGCAGCGTAGAATGGAGAGGGACCACTGAAGCTTTCTTT.

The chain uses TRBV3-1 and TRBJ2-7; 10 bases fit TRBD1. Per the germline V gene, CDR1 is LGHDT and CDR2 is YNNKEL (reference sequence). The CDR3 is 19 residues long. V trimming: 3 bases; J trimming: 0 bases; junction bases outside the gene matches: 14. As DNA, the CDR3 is TGTGCCAGCAGCCAGGACGGGACAGGGGCTTTTCAGAGCTCCTACGAGCAGTACTTC. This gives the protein CASSQDGTGAFQSSYEQYF.

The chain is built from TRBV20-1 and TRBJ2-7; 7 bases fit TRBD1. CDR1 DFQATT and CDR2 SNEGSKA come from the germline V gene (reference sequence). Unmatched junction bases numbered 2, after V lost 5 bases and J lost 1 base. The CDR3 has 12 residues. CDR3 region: CSAHRGSYEQYF. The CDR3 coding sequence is TGCAGTGCTCACAGGGGATCCTACGAGCAGTACTTC.